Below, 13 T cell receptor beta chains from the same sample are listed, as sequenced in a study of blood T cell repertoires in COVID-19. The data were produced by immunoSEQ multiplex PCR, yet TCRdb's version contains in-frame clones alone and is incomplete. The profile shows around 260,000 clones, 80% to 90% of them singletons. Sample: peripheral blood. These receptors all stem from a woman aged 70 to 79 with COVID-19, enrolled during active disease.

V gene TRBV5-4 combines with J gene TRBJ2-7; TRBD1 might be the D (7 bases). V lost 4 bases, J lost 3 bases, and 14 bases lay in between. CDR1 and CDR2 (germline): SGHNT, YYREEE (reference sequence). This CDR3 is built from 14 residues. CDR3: CASSPRQGLYEQYF. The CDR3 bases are TGTGCCAGCAGCCCACGACAGGGACTCTACGAGCAGTACTTC. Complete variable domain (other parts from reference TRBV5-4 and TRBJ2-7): ETGVTQSPTHLIKTRGQQVTLRCSSQSGHNTVSWYQQALGQGPQFIFQYYREEENGRGNFPPRFSGLQFPNYSSELNVNALELDDSALYLCASSPRQGLYEQYFGPGTRLTVT.

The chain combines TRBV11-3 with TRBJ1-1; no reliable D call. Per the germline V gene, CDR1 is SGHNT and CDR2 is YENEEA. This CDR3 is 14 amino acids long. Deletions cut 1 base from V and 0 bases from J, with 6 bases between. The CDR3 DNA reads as TGTGCCAGCAGCTTAGGGGGAGTGAACACTGAAGCTTTCTTT. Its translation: CASSLGGVNTEAFF. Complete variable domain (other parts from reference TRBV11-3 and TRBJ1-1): EAGVVQSPRYKIIEKKQPVAFWCNPISGHNTLYWYLQNLGQGPELLIRYENEEAVDDSQLPKDRFSAERLKGVDSTLKIQPAELGDSAVYLCASSLGGVNTEAFFGQGTRLTVV.

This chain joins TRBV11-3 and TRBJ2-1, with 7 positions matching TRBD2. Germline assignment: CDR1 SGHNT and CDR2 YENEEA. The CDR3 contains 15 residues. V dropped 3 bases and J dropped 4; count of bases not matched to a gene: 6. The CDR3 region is CASSLGRERYNEQFF. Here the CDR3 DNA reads TGTGCCAGCAGCTTGGGGCGGGAGCGTTACAATGAGCAGTTCTTC.

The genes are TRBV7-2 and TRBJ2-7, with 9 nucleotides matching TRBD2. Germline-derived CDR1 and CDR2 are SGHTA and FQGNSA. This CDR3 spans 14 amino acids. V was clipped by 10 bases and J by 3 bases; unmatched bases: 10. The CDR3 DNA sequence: TGTGCCACCGGGGCTAGCGGGACGTACTACGAGCAGTACTTC. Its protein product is CATGASGTYYEQYF.

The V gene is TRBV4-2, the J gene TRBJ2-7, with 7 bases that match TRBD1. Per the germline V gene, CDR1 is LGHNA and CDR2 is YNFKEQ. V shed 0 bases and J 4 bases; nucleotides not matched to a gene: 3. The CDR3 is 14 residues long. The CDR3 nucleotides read TGTGCCAGCAGCCAAGATCACAGGGGTTACGAGCAGTACTTC. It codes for CASSQDHRGYEQYF.

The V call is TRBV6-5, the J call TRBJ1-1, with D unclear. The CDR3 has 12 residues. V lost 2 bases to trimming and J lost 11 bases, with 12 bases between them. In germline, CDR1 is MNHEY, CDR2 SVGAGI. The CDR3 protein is CASSYIPGRAFF. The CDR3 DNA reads TGTGCCAGCAGTTACATTCCAGGTAGGGCTTTCTTT.

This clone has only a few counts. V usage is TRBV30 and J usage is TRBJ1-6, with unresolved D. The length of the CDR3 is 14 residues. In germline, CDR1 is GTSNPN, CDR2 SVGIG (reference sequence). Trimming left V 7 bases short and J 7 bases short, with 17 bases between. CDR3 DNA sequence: TGTGCCTACACACGGGAGAATTCGAATTCACCCCTCCACTTT. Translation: CAYTRENSNSPLHF.

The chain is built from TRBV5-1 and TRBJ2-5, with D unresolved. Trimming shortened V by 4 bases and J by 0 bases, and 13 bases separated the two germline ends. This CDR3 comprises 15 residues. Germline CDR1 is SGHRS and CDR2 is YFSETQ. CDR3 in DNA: TGCGCCAGCAGCCTAGGATCCTCCTACCAAGAGACCCAGTACTTC. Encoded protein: CASSLGSSYQETQYF.

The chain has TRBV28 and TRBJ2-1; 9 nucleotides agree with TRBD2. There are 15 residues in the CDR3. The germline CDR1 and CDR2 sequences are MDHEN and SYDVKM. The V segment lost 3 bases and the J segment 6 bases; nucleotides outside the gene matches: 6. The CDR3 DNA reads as TGTGCCAGCAGTTTCGCAGGACTAGCGAGCAATGAGCAGTTCTTC. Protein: CASSFAGLASNEQFF.

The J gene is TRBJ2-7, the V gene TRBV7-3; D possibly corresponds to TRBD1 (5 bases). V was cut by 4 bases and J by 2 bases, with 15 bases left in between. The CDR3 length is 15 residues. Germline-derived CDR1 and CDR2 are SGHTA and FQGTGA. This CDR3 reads CASSYRSPLPYEQYF. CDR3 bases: TGTGCCAGCAGCTACAGGTCACCCCTGCCCTACGAGCAGTACTTC.

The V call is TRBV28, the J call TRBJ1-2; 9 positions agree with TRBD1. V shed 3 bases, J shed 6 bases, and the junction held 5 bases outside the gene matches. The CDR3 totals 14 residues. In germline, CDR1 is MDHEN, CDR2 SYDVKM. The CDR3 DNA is TGTGCCAGCAGTTTGGGACAGGGATGGAATGGCTACACCTTC. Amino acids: CASSLGQGWNGYTF.

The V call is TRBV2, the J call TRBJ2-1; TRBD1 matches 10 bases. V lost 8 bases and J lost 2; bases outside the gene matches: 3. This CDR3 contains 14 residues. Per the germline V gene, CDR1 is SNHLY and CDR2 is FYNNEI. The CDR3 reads CASGDRGTYNEQFF. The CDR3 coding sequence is TGTGCCAGCGGGGACAGGGGAACCTACAATGAGCAGTTCTTC.

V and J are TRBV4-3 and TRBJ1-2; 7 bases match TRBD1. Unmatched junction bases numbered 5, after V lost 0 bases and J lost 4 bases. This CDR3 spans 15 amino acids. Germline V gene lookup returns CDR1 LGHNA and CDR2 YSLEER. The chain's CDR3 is CASSQDDRVGYGYTF. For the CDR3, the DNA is TGCGCCAGCAGCCAAGATGACAGGGTGGGCTATGGCTACACCTTC.